A selection of T cell receptor beta chains follows, all from one sample in a study of CD8+CD57+ T cells in acquired aplastic anemia. TCRdb recomputed calls from the reads with MiXCR, one row per CDR3 protein. The profile covers about 270,000 distinct CDR3 sequences, with approximately 57% appearing a single time and 8% taken by the ten largest. The sample was sorted CD4+, CD8+, or CD8+CD57+ T cells (not recorded which) from PBMCs. The receptors stem from a human donor with severe aplastic anemia or a healthy control (not recorded which). The CDR3 runs from the conserved cysteine through the conserved F or W. Fields, in order: V gene, D gene, clone size, J gene, CDR3 DNA, CDR3 protein. D genes are given only for firm matches. Clone sizes are given selectively: once, few, many, or a class where the clone is expanded.

v_call: TRBV20-1; d_call: .; clone_size: once; j_call: TRBJ2-3; cdr3_nt: TGCAGTGCTAGGCACTTCTTCGGCACAGATACGCAGTATTTT; cdr3_aa: CSARHFFGTDTQYF
v_call: TRBV2; d_call: TRBD2; clone_size: .; j_call: TRBJ2-5; cdr3_nt: TGTGCCAGCAGTGAAATTTTGGCTAGCGGGGATCTATGGGAGACCCAGTACTTC; cdr3_aa: CASSEILASGDLWETQYF
v_call: TRBV20-1; d_call: .; clone_size: .; j_call: TRBJ1-5; cdr3_nt: TGCAGTGCTAGGCCCTCAAGAGGGAATCAGCCCCAGCATTTT; cdr3_aa: CSARPSRGNQPQHF
v_call: TRBV9; d_call: .; clone_size: many; j_call: TRBJ1-1; cdr3_nt: TGTGCCAGCAGCGTCGTAGAAGGCACTGAAGCTTTCTTT; cdr3_aa: CASSVVEGTEAFF
v_call: TRBV12-3/TRBV12-4; d_call: .; clone_size: many; j_call: TRBJ2-6; cdr3_nt: TGTGCCAGCAGTACCAGACCAGGCCTTGGGTCTCCCGTCACGTCGGGTGGGGCCAACGTCCTGACTTTC; cdr3_aa: CASSTRPGLGSPVTSGGANVLTF
v_call: TRBV25-1; d_call: .; clone_size: many; j_call: TRBJ2-1; cdr3_nt: TGTGCCAGCAGTGTGGACCGGGACGGGAACAATGAGCAGTTCTTC; cdr3_aa: CASSVDRDGNNEQFF
v_call: TRBV24-1; d_call: .; clone_size: .; j_call: TRBJ2-7; cdr3_nt: TGTGCCACCAGTGATTTGGGGATCCTGCAGTACTTC; cdr3_aa: CATSDLGILQYF
v_call: TRBV24-1; d_call: TRBD1; clone_size: few; j_call: TRBJ2-5; cdr3_nt: TGTGCCACCAGTGGCTTTGACAGGGACCAAGAGACCCAGTACTTC; cdr3_aa: CATSGFDRDQETQYF
v_call: TRBV2; d_call: TRBD1; clone_size: many; j_call: TRBJ1-6; cdr3_nt: TGTGCCAGCACAGGGACAGTTTCACCCCTCCACTTT; cdr3_aa: CASTGTVSPLHF
v_call: TRBV15; d_call: .; clone_size: few; j_call: TRBJ2-7; cdr3_nt: TGTGCCACCAGCAGAGATACTTTAGGGCAGCCTGACTCCTACGAGCAGTACTTC; cdr3_aa: CATSRDTLGQPDSYEQYF
v_call: TRBV2; d_call: TRBD1; clone_size: .; j_call: TRBJ2-7; cdr3_nt: TGTGCCACCCTGGACAGGTACTCCTACGAGCAGTACTTC; cdr3_aa: CATLDRYSYEQYF
v_call: TRBV12-3/TRBV12-4; d_call: .; clone_size: many; j_call: TRBJ1-2; cdr3_nt: TGTGCCAGCAGTCCTGGGGGAGGGTCAGGAGGCTACACCTTC; cdr3_aa: CASSPGGGSGGYTF
v_call: TRBV5-1; d_call: .; clone_size: .; j_call: TRBJ1-5; cdr3_nt: TGCGCCAGCAGCTTATTAGGAGAGACCCAGCATTTT; cdr3_aa: CASSLLGETQHF
v_call: TRBV24-1; d_call: TRBD1; clone_size: .; j_call: TRBJ1-5; cdr3_nt: TGTGCCAGCTCACCCAAACAGGGGAATAGCAATCAGCCCCAGCATTTT; cdr3_aa: CASSPKQGNSNQPQHF
v_call: TRBV2; d_call: TRBD1; clone_size: .; j_call: TRBJ2-7; cdr3_nt: TGTGCCAGCAGCTTGGCACAGGGGTACGTGCAGTACTTC; cdr3_aa: CASSLAQGYVQYF
v_call: TRBV5-8; d_call: TRBD2; clone_size: many; j_call: TRBJ2-7; cdr3_nt: TGTGCCAGCAGCGTCGAACTAGCGGGGGCCTACGAGCAGTACTTC; cdr3_aa: CASSVELAGAYEQYF
v_call: TRBV5-1; d_call: .; clone_size: .; j_call: TRBJ1-6; cdr3_nt: TGCGCCAGTGTTAGCGGGAGCGGCACTGATTCACCCCTCCACTTT; cdr3_aa: CASVSGSGTDSPLHF
v_call: TRBV19; d_call: .; clone_size: .; j_call: TRBJ2-3; cdr3_nt: TGTGCCAGTAGGACGGGCAGGGAAACAGATACGCAGTATTTT; cdr3_aa: CASRTGRETDTQYF
v_call: TRBV12-3/TRBV12-4; d_call: TRBD1; clone_size: .; j_call: TRBJ1-2; cdr3_nt: TGTGCCAGCAGTCGGACAGGGGTCCGGGGGTATGGCTACACCTTC; cdr3_aa: CASSRTGVRGYGYTF
v_call: TRBV6-5; d_call: .; clone_size: .; j_call: TRBJ1-2; cdr3_nt: TGTGCCAGCGCGGGACTCGGCGGAGGGGCAGGCAGCGTTTTTGGCTACACCTTC; cdr3_aa: CASAGLGGGAGSVFGYTF
v_call: TRBV5-1; d_call: .; clone_size: .; j_call: TRBJ1-6; cdr3_nt: TGCGCCAGCAGCACGGAGACTAGTTATAATTCACCCCTCCACTTT; cdr3_aa: CASSTETSYNSPLHF
v_call: TRBV5-1; d_call: .; clone_size: .; j_call: TRBJ1-4; cdr3_nt: TGCGCCAGCAGTCAAGGTGCAACTAATGAAAAACTGTTTTTT; cdr3_aa: CASSQGATNEKLFF
v_call: TRBV6-6; d_call: TRBD2; clone_size: .; j_call: TRBJ2-3; cdr3_nt: TGTGCCAGCAGGGCCACTAGCGGGAGTGGGGCCACAGATACGCAGTATTTT; cdr3_aa: CASRATSGSGATDTQYF
v_call: TRBV29-1; d_call: .; clone_size: many; j_call: TRBJ1-1; cdr3_nt: TGCAGCGCTACGTACCAGTTCGGGAACACTGAAGCTTTCTTT; cdr3_aa: CSATYQFGNTEAFF
v_call: TRBV24-1; d_call: .; clone_size: many; j_call: TRBJ1-5; cdr3_nt: TGTGCCACCAGTGATTTTAGAACAAATCAGCCCCAGCATTTT; cdr3_aa: CATSDFRTNQPQHF
v_call: TRBV24-1; d_call: TRBD1; clone_size: .; j_call: TRBJ1-1; cdr3_nt: TGTGCCACCAGCTTAACAGGGGCTTCTGAAGCTTTCTTT; cdr3_aa: CATSLTGASEAFF
v_call: TRBV6-5; d_call: .; clone_size: many; j_call: TRBJ2-7; cdr3_nt: TGTGCCAGCAGGACACCTGCTGAGCAGTACTTC; cdr3_aa: CASRTPAEQYF
v_call: TRBV5-1; d_call: TRBD2; clone_size: .; j_call: TRBJ2-2; cdr3_nt: TGCGCCAGCAGCTTAACTAGCGGGGTGAACACCGGGGAGCTGTTTTTT; cdr3_aa: CASSLTSGVNTGELFF
v_call: TRBV19; d_call: TRBD1; clone_size: .; j_call: TRBJ1-2; cdr3_nt: TGTGCCAGTAGTATTTTCCCCCAGGGGGGAAATGGCTATGGCTACACCTTC; cdr3_aa: CASSIFPQGGNGYGYTF
v_call: TRBV7-8; d_call: .; clone_size: .; j_call: TRBJ1-5; cdr3_nt: TGTGCCAGCAGCTTAGACTCGGGATCTAGCAATCAGCCCCAGCATTTT; cdr3_aa: CASSLDSGSSNQPQHF
v_call: TRBV15; d_call: .; clone_size: .; j_call: TRBJ2-1; cdr3_nt: TGTGCCACCAGCAGTGGGGCGAGGGGGAGCTCCTACAATGAGCAGTTCTTC; cdr3_aa: CATSSGARGSSYNEQFF
v_call: TRBV19; d_call: .; clone_size: .; j_call: TRBJ2-1; cdr3_nt: TGTGCCAGTAGTAGATACTTCTACAATGAGCAGTTCTTC; cdr3_aa: CASSRYFYNEQFF
v_call: TRBV10-2; d_call: .; clone_size: .; j_call: TRBJ1-4; cdr3_nt: TGCGCCAGCAGTCAAGGGGCTAGGGAAAAACTGTTTTTT; cdr3_aa: CASSQGAREKLFF
v_call: TRBV7-2; d_call: TRBD1; clone_size: .; j_call: TRBJ1-6; cdr3_nt: TGTGCCAGCAGCCCCTTGACAGGGAGGGATTCACCCCTCCACTTT; cdr3_aa: CASSPLTGRDSPLHF
v_call: TRBV7-9; d_call: TRBD2; clone_size: many; j_call: TRBJ2-5; cdr3_nt: TGTGCCAGCAGAGCCACTAGCGGGGGAGAGACCCAGTACTTC; cdr3_aa: CASRATSGGETQYF